This is a list of T cell receptor beta chains from one sample in a study of Tregs in tolerant kidney transplant recipients. Libraries were prepared by immunoSEQ multiplex PCR; TCRdb keeps only in-frame clonotypes and omits some of them. The sample carries 6,500 to 10,000 clones, roughly half recorded once. Their recognized antigens are unknown. The sample consisted of CD4+ T cells from blood cultured with allogeneic cells. Receptor source: a human donor in good health. Each CDR3 is given with its conserved first and last residue. D genes are given only for firm matches. Size is stated for part of the rows, as once, few or many counts, or as a class when the clone is expanded.

v_call	clone_size	d_call	j_call	cdr3_nt	cdr3_aa
TRBV30	-	TRBD1	TRBJ1-5	TGTGCCTGGAGTGTTGGGACAGGGGGCAATCAGCCCCAGCATTTT	CAWSVGTGGNQPQHF
TRBV6-5	-	-	TRBJ2-6	TGTGCCAGCAAAGCTGGGGCCAACGTCCTGACTTTC	CASKAGANVLTF
TRBV6-5	-	-	TRBJ1-2	TGTGCCAGCAGTTACTCGAGAGCTAACTATGGCTACACCTTC	CASSYSRANYGYTF
TRBV19	-	TRBD1	TRBJ2-3	TGTGCCAGTAGTTCTCCCAGGGGGAACACAGATACGCAGTATTTT	CASSSPRGNTDTQYF
TRBV10-1	-	-	TRBJ1-5	TGCGCCAGCCCGACGACAGTAAATAGCAATCAGCCCCAGCATTTT	CASPTTVNSNQPQHF
TRBV4-1	-	TRBD2	TRBJ2-3	TGCGCCAGCAGCCAACTACTAGCGGGCCACACCCCCACAGATACGCAGTATTTT	CASSQLLAGHTPTDTQYF
TRBV11-1	few	-	TRBJ2-7	TGTGCCAGCAGCTTGGGGGAGCAGTACTTC	CASSLGEQYF
TRBV18	few	TRBD1	TRBJ2-7	TGTGCCAGCTCACCACGCAGGGACAGACCCTACGAGCAGTACTTC	CASSPRRDRPYEQYF
TRBV7-9	-	-	TRBJ1-1	TGCGCCAGCAGCCAAGAGGGTCACGGGAACACTGAAGCTTTCTTT	CASSQEGHGNTEAFF
TRBV11-3	-	-	TRBJ2-3	TGTGCCAGCAGCTTGGGCCAATACACAGATACGCAGTATTTT	CASSLGQYTDTQYF
TRBV6-1	few	-	TRBJ1-2	TGTGCTTTATCCCGGGCGGGATATGGCTACACCTTC	CALSRAGYGYTF
TRBV18	-	TRBD1	TRBJ1-6	TGTGCCAGCTCACCTACCGGGACAGGGGGCCATTCACCCCTCCACTTT	CASSPTGTGGHSPLHF
TRBV6-6	once	-	TRBJ1-1	TGTGCCAGCAGTTACTCTGGGGCAACTGAAGCTTTCTTT	CASSYSGATEAFF
TRBV6-5	few	TRBD1	TRBJ2-1	TGTGCCAGCAGTCGAACAGGGGACGAGCAGTTCTTC	CASSRTGDEQFF
TRBV5-1	few	-	TRBJ2-7	TGCGCCAGCAGCTTAGGTGCGCGCGGCTCCTACGAGCAGTACTTC	CASSLGARGSYEQYF
TRBV18	-	-	TRBJ2-7	TGTGCCAGCTCACCACTTGGTCCTGGGTACGGAGAGAACGAGCAGTACTTC	CASSPLGPGYGENEQYF
TRBV6-1	medium-sized	TRBD1	TRBJ1-3	TGTGCCAGCAGTGACAGGACAGGGGGCTCTGGAAACACCATATATTTT	CASSDRTGGSGNTIYF
TRBV10-3	-	-	TRBJ2-2	TGTGCCAGCAGTTACTCGCCAAGCACCGGGGAGCTGTTTTTT	CASSYSPSTGELFF
TRBV11-2	few	TRBD1	TRBJ1-2	TGTGCCAGCAGCTTTATCGGGACAGGGGACGGCTACACCTTC	CASSFIGTGDGYTF
TRBV9	few	-	TRBJ2-3	TGTGCCAGCAGCGCCCTGGAGGGGCTCACAGATACGCAGTATTTT	CASSALEGLTDTQYF
TRBV5-1	once	-	TRBJ2-7	TGCGCCAGCAGCTTAATGGTCCTGTCCACCAGCCGGGGCGAGCAGTACTTC	CASSLMVLSTSRGEQYF
TRBV5-1	few	-	TRBJ2-1	TGCGCCAGCAGCCCCGGGACCTGGGGTGAGCAGTTCTTC	CASSPGTWGEQFF
TRBV11-3	-	TRBD1	TRBJ1-5	TGTGCCAGCAGCTTAGAAAGGGGGCCGGGACAGCCCCAGCATTTT	CASSLERGPGQPQHF
TRBV7-9	-	TRBD1	TRBJ2-4	TGTGCCAGCAGCCCCGGGACAGGCTCTGCATTTTCCGGAAACATTCAGTACTTC	CASSPGTGSAFSGNIQYF
TRBV19	-	-	TRBJ2-3	TGTGCCACTTCGCAAAGGGCAGCTGGTACGCAGTATTTT	CATSQRAAGTQYF
TRBV6-6	few	TRBD1	TRBJ2-1	TGTGCCAGGGCGCGGACAGGGGGAGGTGAGCAGTTCTTC	CARARTGGGEQFF
TRBV28	few	-	TRBJ1-5	TGTGCCAGCAGTCTAAGTGGGGACTTTAGCAATCAGCCCCAGCATTTT	CASSLSGDFSNQPQHF
TRBV29-1	few	-	TRBJ1-2	TGCAGCGTTGGAGTGCCCTCGGCCCTTAACTATGGCTACACCTTC	CSVGVPSALNYGYTF
TRBV7-9	-	TRBD1	TRBJ1-2	TGTGCCAGCAGCGTCGGACAGGGGGACTATGGCTACACCTTC	CASSVGQGDYGYTF
TRBV6-5	-	-	TRBJ1-2	TGTGCCAGCAGTCACGGGACACTTGGCCCCTATGGCTACACCTTC	CASSHGTLGPYGYTF
TRBV6-6	once	-	TRBJ2-7	TGTGCCAGCAGCCGGGGTCTCTACGAGCAGTACTTC	CASSRGLYEQYF
TRBV2	few	TRBD1	TRBJ1-5	TGTGCCAGCAGTGAAAACAGGGGAGGCAATCAGCCCCAGCATTTT	CASSENRGGNQPQHF
TRBV2	medium-sized	TRBD1	TRBJ1-2	TGTGCCAGCAGCGGACAGGGGGACTATGGCTACACCTTC	CASSGQGDYGYTF
TRBV6-6	few	-	TRBJ1-2	TGTGCCAGCGGTGACCAAGTTAACTATGGCTACACCTTC	CASGDQVNYGYTF
TRBV29-1	medium-sized	-	TRBJ2-5	TGCAGCGGAGGAGGGGGTGAGACCCAGTACTTC	CSGGGGETQYF
TRBV5-1	-	TRBD1	TRBJ2-1	TGCGCCAGCAGCCAACGGACAGGGATGAATGAGCAGTTCTTC	CASSQRTGMNEQFF
TRBV11-2	-	-	TRBJ2-7	TGTGCCAGCAGCACCCCGGACACTACGAGCGAGCAGTACTTC	CASSTPDTTSEQYF
TRBV11-3	-	TRBD2	TRBJ2-5	TGTGCCAGCACCCGGACTAGCGGGAGTGAAGAGACCCAGTACTTC	CASTRTSGSEETQYF
TRBV10-3	-	-	TRBJ1-6	TGTGCCATCAGTGAACAGCCTGATAATTCACCCCTCCACTTT	CAISEQPDNSPLHF
TRBV5-6	few	TRBD1	TRBJ2-3	TGTGCCAGCAGCAGGACAGGGTCAGATACGCAGTATTTT	CASSRTGSDTQYF
TRBV9	medium-sized	-	TRBJ2-7	TGTGCCAGCAGCGCGAGGGACTGGCCGTGGGAGCAGTACTTC	CASSARDWPWEQYF
TRBV4-2	few	-	TRBJ1-6	TGTGCCAGCAGCCAATGGACAGCAAATAATTCACCCCTCCACTTT	CASSQWTANNSPLHF
TRBV7-5	-	-	TRBJ2-7	TGTGCCAGCAGCTTAGATGGTGGCTTGCAGCAGTACTTC	CASSLDGGLQQYF
TRBV11-2	-	-	TRBJ2-3	TGTGCCAGCAGCCAGGGGGGTAGCCGCCGGGTACATACGCAGTATTTT	CASSQGGSRRVHTQYF